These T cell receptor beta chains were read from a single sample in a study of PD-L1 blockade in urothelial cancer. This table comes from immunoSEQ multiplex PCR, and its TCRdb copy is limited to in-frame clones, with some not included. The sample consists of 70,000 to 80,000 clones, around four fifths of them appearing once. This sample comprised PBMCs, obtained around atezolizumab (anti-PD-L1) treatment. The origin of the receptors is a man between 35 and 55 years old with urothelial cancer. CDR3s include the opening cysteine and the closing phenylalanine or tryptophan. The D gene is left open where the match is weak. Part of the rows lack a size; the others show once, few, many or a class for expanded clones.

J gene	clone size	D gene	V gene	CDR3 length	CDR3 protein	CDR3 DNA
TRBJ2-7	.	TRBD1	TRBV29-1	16	CSVGPFSGTGGYEQYF	TGCAGCGTCGGCCCGTTCTCCGGGACAGGGGGCTACGAGCAGTACTTC
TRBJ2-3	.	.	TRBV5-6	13	CASCLQSTDTQYF	TGTGCCAGCTGTCTACAGAGCACAGATACGCAGTATTTT
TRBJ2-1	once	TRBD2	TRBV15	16	CATSAETSGKANEQFF	TGTGCCACCAGCGCCGAGACTAGCGGGAAGGCGAATGAGCAGTTCTTC
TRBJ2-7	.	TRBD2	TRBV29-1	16	CSVDGLAGYGDYEQYF	TGCAGCGTTGACGGTCTAGCGGGATACGGCGACTACGAGCAGTACTTC
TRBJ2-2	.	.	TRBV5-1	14	CASSSGQGTGELFF	TGCGCCAGCAGCTCGGGTCAGGGGACCGGGGAGCTGTTTTTT
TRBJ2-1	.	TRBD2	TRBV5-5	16	CASSSEDSGRLNEQFF	TGTGCCAGCAGCTCGGAAGATAGCGGGAGGTTAAATGAGCAGTTCTTC
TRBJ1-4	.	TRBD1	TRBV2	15	CASSQTGTTNEKLFF	TGTGCCAGCAGTCAGACAGGGACAACTAATGAAAAACTGTTTTTT
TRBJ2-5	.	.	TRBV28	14	CASSLGGPQETQYF	TGTGCCAGCAGTTTGGGGGGTCCACAAGAGACCCAGTACTTC
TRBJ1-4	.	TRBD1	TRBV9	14	CASSVTGGGEKLFF	TGTGCCAGCAGCGTTACAGGGGGAGGGGAAAAACTGTTTTTT
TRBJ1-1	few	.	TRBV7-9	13	CASSFDEGTEAFF	TGTGCCAGCAGCTTCGACGAGGGCACTGAAGCTTTCTTT
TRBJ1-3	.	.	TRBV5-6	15	CASSRTAFSGNTIYF	TGTGCCAGCAGCCGGACAGCCTTTTCTGGAAACACCATATATTTT
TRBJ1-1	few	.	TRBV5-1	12	CASSLADTEAFF	TGCGCCAGCAGCTTGGCCGACACTGAAGCTTTCTTT
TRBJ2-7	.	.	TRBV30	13	CAWSLGRRYEQYF	TGTGCCTGGAGCTTAGGGAGACGCTACGAGCAGTACTTC
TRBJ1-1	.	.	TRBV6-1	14	CASIVGGGGVEAFF	TGTGCCAGCATCGTGGGGGGGGGAGGGGTTGAAGCTTTCTTT
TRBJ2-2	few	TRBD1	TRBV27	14	CASKSGGNTGELFF	TGTGCCAGCAAGTCAGGGGGGAACACCGGGGAGCTGTTTTTT
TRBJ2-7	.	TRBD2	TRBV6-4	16	CASSLLIAGEKNEEYF	TGTGCCAGCAGTCTATTAATAGCGGGAGAAAAGAACGAGGAGTACTTC
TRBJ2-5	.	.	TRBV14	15	CASSQRGGGKETQYF	TGTGCCAGCAGCCAACGCGGCGGAGGTAAAGAGACCCAGTACTTC
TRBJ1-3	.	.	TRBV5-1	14	CASSSQASGNTIYF	TGCGCCAGCAGCTCTCAGGCCTCTGGAAACACCATATATTTT
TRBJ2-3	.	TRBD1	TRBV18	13	CASSPNRGDTQYF	TGTGCCAGCTCACCCAACAGGGGAGATACGCAGTATTTT
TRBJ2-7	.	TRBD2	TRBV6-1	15	CASSVLLAAFYEQYF	TGTGCCAGCAGTGTCTTACTAGCGGCTTTTTACGAGCAGTACTTC
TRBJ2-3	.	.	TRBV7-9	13	CASSLEGTGTQYF	TGTGCCAGCAGCTTGGAGGGAACGGGTACGCAGTATTTT
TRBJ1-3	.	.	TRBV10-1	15	CASTSTGFLRNTIYF	TGCGCCAGCACTTCCACAGGGTTCCTCCGAAACACCATATATTTT
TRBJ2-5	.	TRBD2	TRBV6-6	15	CASSQPGRGGETQYF	TGTGCCAGCAGTCAACCCGGGAGGGGAGGAGAGACCCAGTACTTC
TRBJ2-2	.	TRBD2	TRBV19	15	CASTRRETNTGELFF	TGTGCCAGTACTAGGCGGGAGACCAACACCGGGGAGCTGTTTTTT
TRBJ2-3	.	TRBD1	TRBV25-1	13	CASSRQGGDTQYF	TGTGCCAGCAGTAGACAGGGGGGGGATACGCAGTATTTT